The present T cell receptor (beta chain) was sequenced within a study of T cell responses to AZD1222 COVID-19 vaccine. On the study more broadly: Both about-4-week and about-12-week second-dose recipients were combined.

Only in-frame clones appear in the TCRdb table, and some are missing; sequencing was by immunoSEQ multiplex PCR. The sample lists approximately 110,000 clones; 85% to 90% were seen once. Study-level findings and limits: Two AZD1222 doses significantly raised spike-specific TCR breadth and depth over controls.

Notes on this clone: Its target is unknown.

Trimming shortened V by 5 bases and J by 4 bases, and 11 bases separated the two germline ends. Germline V lookup: CDR1 LNHDA, CDR2 SQIVND (reference sequence). The CDR3 consists of 13 residues. The rearrangement links TRBV19 to TRBJ1-1; D is possibly TRBD1 (5 bases). The TCR was taken from an adult in good health. The source material was peripheral blood, sampled on day 0 of AZD1222 vaccination. The CDR3 spells CASSVGVGTEAFF. The CDR3 DNA sequence: TGTGCCAGTAGTGTGGGGGTAGGCACTGAAGCTTTCTTT.